This is a list of T cell receptor beta chains from one sample in a study of cytomegalovirus exposure and HLA in healthy donors. TCRdb's copy holds only in-frame clones and misses some; the assay was immunoSEQ multiplex PCR. The profile covers about 250,000 clones, with roughly 84% appearing a single time and around 12% taken by the ten largest. Sequenced: PBMCs. All receptors derive from a man aged 18 to 30 in good health and CMV-seropositive. Each CDR3 is given with its conserved first and last residue.

v_gene	j_gene	CDR3aa
TRBV5-6	TRBJ2-3	CASSWGTSGPDTQYF
TRBV30	TRBJ2-3	CAWEVAGGDTQYF
TRBV6-1	TRBJ2-5	CASSDRGRGETQYF
TRBV9	TRBJ2-1	CASSVALAGNYNEQFF
TRBV7-9	TRBJ2-7	CASRTSGRSYEQYF
TRBV5-6	TRBJ2-3	CASSLATSGRSDTQYF
TRBV5-4	TRBJ2-1	CASTPGTDSYNEQFF
TRBV27	TRBJ2-7	CASRGQGGEQYF
TRBV19	TRBJ1-2	CASSMNGIGGYTF
TRBV29-1	TRBJ2-1	CSTKGASGYNEQFF
TRBV6-6	TRBJ1-2	CASSYGTAGYTF
TRBV5-1	TRBJ2-7	CASSLEWGPAYEQYF